This T cell receptor (beta chain) was identified during a study of blood T cell repertoires in COVID-19. Turning to the study itself: Acute and convalescent COVID-19 samples came from the United States, Italy and Spain.

Note on this clone: This sample also contains other DNA sequences that code for the same CDR3.

Trimming stripped 5 bases from V and 5 bases from J, with 16 bases between. Germline CDR1 reads MNHEY; CDR2 reads SMNVEV (reference sequence). The CDR3 sequence is 14 residues long. Method: immunoSEQ multiplex PCR; TCRdb's copy keeps in-frame clones and lacks some. Of some 110,000 clones in the sample, more than 75% were seen once. This clonotype was obtained from a man aged 50 or older with acute or convalescent COVID-19. Specimen: peripheral blood. V usage is TRBV27 and J usage is TRBJ2-7; D possibly corresponds to TRBD2 (6 bases). The CDR3 reads CASSIAGTPNEQYF. CDR3 DNA sequence: TGTGCCAGCAGTATCGCCGGGACTCCTAACGAGCAGTACTTC.